This is a list of T cell receptor beta chains from one sample in a study of shared T cell receptors in the human thymus. The assay was immunoSEQ multiplex PCR, and TCRdb's table has in-frame clones only and misses some. Of about 710,000 clones in the sample, around 87% are singletons; the top ten hold roughly 0.0094%. This sample also appeared in a second study, on human thymus T cells.

Sequencing was carried out using thymocytes. All receptors come from a boy under three years old with a congenital heart defect. Each CDR3 is given with its conserved first and last residue.

TRBV6-1	TRBJ2-2	CASSEFQTTNTGELFF
TRBV11-3	TRBJ2-3	CASSLGSGGREDTQYF
TRBV2	TRBJ2-1	CASSATAGTESYNEQFF
TRBV5-4	TRBJ2-7	CASSSPAGTGVVEQYF
TRBV23-1	TRBJ2-2	CASSQSPLGQPANTGELFF
TRBV27	TRBJ1-5	CASSLRGGRGGNQPQHF
TRBV27	TRBJ2-7	CASSELTSGPNYEQYF
TRBV4-3	TRBJ2-2	CASSQGDGLAEANTGELFF
TRBV6-5	TRBJ2-5	CASSPGGTQYF
TRBV7-8	TRBJ2-3	CASSLEEGTDTQYF
TRBV2	TRBJ1-4	CASSERQGNSNEKLFF
TRBV7-6	TRBJ2-6	CASSGRVPGANVLTF
TRBV7-3	TRBJ2-5	CASSPGLAGMETQYF
TRBV28	TRBJ1-4	CASRGGEKLFF
TRBV5-1	TRBJ1-2	CASSASYRDRAFKSNYGYTF
TRBV9	TRBJ2-3	CASSDPSGGHTDTQYF
TRBV5-6	TRBJ1-3	CASSSPGQVLHSGNTIYF
TRBV6-1	TRBJ2-3	CASYADPRADTQYF
TRBV2	TRBJ1-5	CASSARDIGNQPQHF
TRBV6-5	TRBJ2-7	CASSYRGRLNEEQYF
TRBV2	TRBJ2-4	CASSERAREALAKNIQYF
TRBV6-5	TRBJ2-7	CASTPPRAGTHEQYF
TRBV28	TRBJ2-1	CASSLQGRDEQFF
TRBV29-1	TRBJ2-2	CSVGPGTGTGELFF
TRBV15	TRBJ1-5	CATSKAVTVNSNQPQHF
TRBV5-4	TRBJ2-1	CASSLPGLAGWWFF
TRBV4-3	TRBJ1-1	CASSQGGLGDFMNTEAFF
TRBV27	TRBJ1-4	CASRAGTRTNEKLFF
TRBV6-6	TRBJ1-2	CASAYAGSNYGYTF
TRBV4-3	TRBJ2-1	CASSQEFRTSEPSSYNEQFF
TRBV6-5	TRBJ1-3	CASSLSSGNTIYF
TRBV7-6	TRBJ2-7	CASSLGLPGGYEQYF
TRBV5-1	TRBJ1-4	CASSNQGGSNEKLFF
TRBV6-5	TRBJ2-7	CASSYSGRRGTYEQYF
TRBV19	TRBJ1-5	CASSIDRVGVNQPQHF
TRBV7-7	TRBJ2-2	CASSLPRVDTGELFF
TRBV28	TRBJ2-7	CASSFGTGNATRRYEQYF
TRBV28	TRBJ1-2	CASSSRQGKTLNYGYTF
TRBV28	TRBJ2-7	CASSPRGTSGGERYEQYF
TRBV7-9	TRBJ2-7	CASSLAGQGSYEQYF
TRBV30	TRBJ2-3	CAWRPPGRGGDTDTQYF
TRBV5-1	TRBJ1-6	CASSLAIQGDNSPLHF
TRBV28	TRBJ1-3	CASSSPPSGYVGNTIYF
TRBV5-1	TRBJ1-5	CASSSTGARQPQHF
TRBV25-1	TRBJ1-4	CASGALAKLFF
TRBV27	TRBJ2-5	CASSYSTFETQYF
TRBV10-3	TRBJ1-1	CAISPRGNTEAFF
TRBV20-1	TRBJ1-2	CSARQVYGYTF
TRBV7-2	TRBJ2-4	CASSAHHFEQGVGNIQYF
TRBV21-1	TRBJ2-7	CASSRRAGGLYYEQYF
TRBV2	TRBJ1-1	CARTGPNTEAFF
TRBV4-3	TRBJ1-2	CASSPRRQGSDYGYTF
TRBV10-1	TRBJ2-7	CASRPGQGPRSSYEQYF
TRBV7-9	TRBJ2-3	CASSDKTERSMYF
TRBV7-9	TRBJ2-3	CASSPAPNGPDTQYF
TRBV12-5	TRBJ2-5	CASGSSSGRPQETQYF
TRBV5-4	TRBJ2-1	CASSSFSGGNNEQFF
TRBV18	TRBJ1-6	CASSPTGMSSYNSPLHF
TRBV12-5	TRBJ1-2	CASGFGAGGESGYTF
TRBV27	TRBJ1-1	CASSHRQVRTNTEAFF